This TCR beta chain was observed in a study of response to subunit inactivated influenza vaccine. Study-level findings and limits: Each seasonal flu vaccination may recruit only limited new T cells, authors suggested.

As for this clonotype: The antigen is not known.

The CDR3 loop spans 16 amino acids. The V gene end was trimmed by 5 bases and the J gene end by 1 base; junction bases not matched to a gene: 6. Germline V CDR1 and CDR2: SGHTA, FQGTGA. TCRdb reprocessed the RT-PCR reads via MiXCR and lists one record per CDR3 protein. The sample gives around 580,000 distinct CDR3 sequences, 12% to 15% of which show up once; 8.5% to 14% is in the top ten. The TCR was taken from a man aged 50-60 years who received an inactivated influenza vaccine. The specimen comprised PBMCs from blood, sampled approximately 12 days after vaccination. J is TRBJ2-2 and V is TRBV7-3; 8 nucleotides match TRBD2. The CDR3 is CASSQRAGENTGELFF. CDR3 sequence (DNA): TGTGCCAGCAGCCAAAGAGCGGGGGAGAACACCGGGGAGCTGTTTTTT.